A selection of T cell receptor beta chains follows, all from one sample in a study of CD8 T cells in Susac syndrome. Each CDR3 protein gets one entry after TCRdb re-called the immunoSEQ multiplex PCR reads with MiXCR. The sample gives 100,000 to 150,000 distinct CDR3 sequences, roughly 96% of which show up once; 0.12% is in the top ten. What was sequenced was CD4+ T cells from PBMCs. The receptors derive from a human donor in good health. CDR3s leave out the opening cysteine and the closing phenylalanine or tryptophan.

j_gene	v_gene	CDR3aa
TRBJ1-5	TRBV2	ASSEEGTGNQPQH
TRBJ2-1	TRBV18	ASSPPEWDVSNEQF
TRBJ2-7	TRBV11-1	ASSSLARNEQY
TRBJ2-1	TRBV20-1	SARGGGTFNNEQF
TRBJ2-7	TRBV5-1	ASSSQPGSSYEQY
TRBJ1-5	TRBV2	ASSRQALDQPQH
TRBJ2-7	TRBV7-9	ASSLGTAVYEQY
TRBJ2-3	TRBV9	ASSPGLAGGTDTQY
TRBJ2-1	TRBV7-9	ASSATSGINNEQF
TRBJ2-4	TRBV6-2/TRBV6-3	ASSFSQGAKNIQY
TRBJ1-1	TRBV10-3	AIGQGMNTEAF
TRBJ2-1	TRBV29-1	SVLEEQF
TRBJ2-4	TRBV5-1	ASSLTGVSKNIQY
TRBJ1-1	TRBV5-1	ASTLGGSTEAF
TRBJ2-7	TRBV28	ASSLGTSGTYEQY
TRBJ2-5	TRBV7-7	ASSLSQGQETQY
TRBJ2-7	TRBV28	ASRTSGTYEQY
TRBJ2-7	TRBV20-1	SANEPGLHEQY
TRBJ2-7	TRBV29-1	SVYQGYEQY
TRBJ2-4	TRBV12-5	ASAGPPNIQY
TRBJ2-2	TRBV28	ASSLTGELF
TRBJ2-7	TRBV5-6	ASSLGDRVFEQY
TRBJ1-1	TRBV3-1	ASSQGRGRGGTEAF
TRBJ1-1	TRBV29-1	SVAMTQGYTEAF
TRBJ2-1	TRBV29-1	SAEKRDRGYNEQF
TRBJ2-6	TRBV10-2	ASSTSGSSGANVLT
TRBJ2-7	TRBV3-1	ASSQRTSDYEQY
TRBJ2-7	TRBV10-2	ATGPDSYEQY
TRBJ2-1	TRBV3-1	ASTLTWGPSSYNEQF
TRBJ1-4	TRBV15	ATSRRAGEKLF
TRBJ1-1	TRBV29-1	SVGQGWSTEAF
TRBJ2-3	TRBV3-1	ASSHGRQGQDTQY
TRBJ2-3	TRBV29-1	SVEFAPNTDTQY
TRBJ1-4	TRBV6-6	ASSSLNEKLF
TRBJ2-5	TRBV15	ATSRDLTGKRQETQY
TRBJ2-2	TRBV20-1	SARPGLANTGELF
TRBJ2-5	TRBV23-1	ASSNSPETQY
TRBJ1-5	TRBV5-4	ASSLQGTGQPQH
TRBJ2-1	TRBV29-1	SVVGQRGSYNEQF
TRBJ2-5	TRBV6-5	ASSYTSGTSGQETQY
TRBJ1-3	TRBV7-9	ASSYDTGNTIY
TRBJ2-1	TRBV24-1	ATSVRTGGLDEQF
TRBJ2-2	TRBV11-2	ASSLVRTSGRGTNTGELF
TRBJ2-6	TRBV4-1	ASSQERSRGGVLT
TRBJ2-6	TRBV9	ASSLHSSGANVLT
TRBJ2-5	TRBV3-1	ASSRLGAHQETQY